The 21 T cell receptor beta chains presented below share a single source sample, sequenced in a study of control samples from healthy donors and cancer patients. This table comes from immunoSEQ multiplex PCR, and its TCRdb copy is limited to in-frame clones, with some not included. The data show about 94,000 clones, with 75% to 95% seen just once and less than 4.5% held by the top ten. The sequenced sample was blood. All receptors derive from a young woman in good health.

The V gene is TRBV5-1, the J gene TRBJ1-2; the match to TRBD1 covers 7 bases. Per the germline V gene, CDR1 is SGHRS and CDR2 is YFSETQ. The CDR3 loop spans 14 amino acids. Unmatched junction bases numbered 4, after V lost 2 bases and J lost 3 bases. The chain's CDR3 is CASSLGGQYYGYTF. The DNA for the CDR3 is TGCGCCAGCAGCTTAGGGGGACAGTACTATGGCTACACCTTC.

This rearrangement joins TRBV4-2 to TRBJ2-3; 14 nucleotides match TRBD2. The CDR3 has 15 residues. Germline trimming cut 4 bases from V and 6 bases from J; bases unmatched to any gene: 3. Per the germline V gene, CDR1 is LGHNA and CDR2 is YNFKEQ. The CDR3 spells CASSPGTSGGDTQYF. The CDR3 DNA sequence: TGTGCCAGCAGCCCCGGGACTAGCGGGGGTGATACGCAGTATTTT.

This clone was counted a single time. The rearrangement uses TRBV3-1 (or the pseudogene TRBV3-2) and TRBJ2-2; weak D call: TRBD1 (6 bases). The CDR3 covers 16 residues. Germline V gene data show CDR1 as LGHDT and CDR2 as YNNKEL (reference sequence). V shed 0 bases and J shed 3 bases, with 11 bases lying between them. The CDR3 DNA sequence: TGTGCCAGCAGCCAAGATCGACCAGGGGACACCGGGGAGCTGTTTTTT. Its protein is CASSQDRPGDTGELFF.

The CDR3: CASSIVDTDEAFF. In DNA form, the CDR3 reads TGTGCCAGTAGTATAGTGGACACTGATGAAGCTTTCTTT. V is TRBV19 and J is TRBJ1-1; D might be TRBD1 (5 bases). Deletions cut 1 base from V and 7 bases from J, with 10 bases between. CDR1 and CDR2 from the germline V gene are LNHDA and SQIVND (reference sequence). The CDR3 has 13 amino acids. Full variable domain (missing parts from reference TRBV19 and TRBJ1-1): DGGITQSPKYLFRKEGQNVTLSCEQNLNHDAMYWYRQDPGQGLRLIYYSQIVNDFQKGDIAEGYSVSREKKESFPLTVTSAQKNPTAFYLCASSIVDTDEAFFGQGTRLTVV.

The J gene is TRBJ1-2, the V gene TRBV19, with D perhaps matching TRBD1 (6 bases). The germline V and J ends were trimmed by 2 bases and 6 bases, with 10 bases remaining between them. CDR1 is LNHDA and CDR2 is SQIVND in the germline V gene (reference sequence). The CDR3 consists of 13 residues. The CDR3 DNA follows: TGTGCCAGTAGTATATACAGGGATGATGGCTACACCTTC. Its translation: CASSIYRDDGYTF. Together with reference TRBV19 and TRBJ1-2, the CDR3 gives the full variable domain: DGGITQSPKYLFRKEGQNVTLSCEQNLNHDAMYWYRQDPGQGLRLIYYSQIVNDFQKGDIAEGYSVSREKKESFPLTVTSAQKNPTAFYLCASSIYRDDGYTFGSGTRLTVV.

V and J are TRBV7-9 and TRBJ1-1, with a possible D match to TRBD1 (6 bases). CDR1 and CDR2 (germline): SEHNR, FQNEAQ (reference sequence). This CDR3 has 17 residues. Between the trimmed V and J ends, which lost 4 bases and 3 bases, there was a span of 21 bases. The CDR3 reads CASSSVETGELDTEAFF. The DNA of the CDR3 is TGTGCCAGCAGCTCGGTCGAGACAGGTGAACTTGACACTGAAGCTTTCTTT. Variable domain in full (rest from reference TRBV7-9 and TRBJ1-1): DTGVSQNPRHKITKRGQNVTFRCDPISEHNRLYWYRQTLGQGPEFLTYFQNEAQLEKSRLLSDRFSAERPKGSFSTLEIQRTEQGDSAMYLCASSSVETGELDTEAFFGQGTRLTVV.

J is TRBJ1-5 and V is TRBV27; 7 bases fit TRBD1. The CDR3 loop spans 14 amino acids. Per the germline V gene, CDR1 is MNHEY and CDR2 is SMNVEV (reference sequence). The V gene end was trimmed by 6 bases and the J gene end by 5 bases; junction bases not matched to a gene: 7. The CDR3 sequence is CASSRRGDYQPQHF. The CDR3 coding sequence is TGTGCCAGCAGCCGCAGGGGGGATTATCAGCCCCAGCATTTT.

The chain carries TRBV6-5 and TRBJ2-7; 13 bases map to TRBD2. The CDR3 loop spans 15 amino acids. The V gene end was trimmed by 4 bases and the J gene end by 2 bases; junction bases not matched to a gene: 2. Germline CDR1 reads MNHEY; CDR2 reads SVGAGI. DNA of the CDR3: TGTGCCAGCAGTTTGACTAGCGGGGGGCCCTACGAGCAGTACTTC. Translation: CASSLTSGGPYEQYF.

The rearrangement joins TRBV18 to TRBJ1-1; D is unclear. V was shortened by 2 bases and J by 6 bases, with 13 bases between the two germline ends. Germline V gene lookup returns CDR1 KGHSH and CDR2 LQKENI. This CDR3 comprises 14 residues. CDR3 amino acids: CASSPTPTDSEAFF. In nucleotides, the CDR3 is TGTGCCAGCTCACCAACTCCTACAGACTCTGAAGCTTTCTTT.

The genes are TRBV7-9 and TRBJ2-2; D is possibly TRBD1 (5 bases). CDR1 and CDR2 (germline): SEHNR, FQNEAQ (reference sequence). There are 18 residues in the CDR3. Trimming pared 2 bases from V and 4 bases from J, leaving 20 bases between. The CDR3 coding sequence is TGTGCCAGCAGCTTAATCCAGGGTGGTTGGACGCCCACCGGGGAGCTGTTTTTT. Amino acid sequence: CASSLIQGGWTPTGELFF.

This chain uses TRBV28 with TRBJ2-7; the D gene is possibly TRBD2 (7 bases). Trimming left V 3 bases short and J 0 bases short, with 15 bases between. CDR1 MDHEN and CDR2 SYDVKM come from the germline V gene. The CDR3 is 16 amino acids. The CDR3 bases are TGTGCCAGCAGTTTCACCCGCGGGGGCACCTCCTACGAGCAGTACTTC. This translates into CASSFTRGGTSYEQYF.

The rearrangement joins TRBV7-3 to TRBJ2-3, with D possibly matching TRBD2 (5 bases). The V and J ends lost 5 bases and 5 bases respectively, with 14 bases between them. The CDR3 covers 14 residues. CDR1 and CDR2 from the germline V gene are SGHTA and FQGTGA. The chain's CDR3 is CASSRLGSGDTQYF. CDR3 sequence (DNA): TGTGCCAGCAGCCGGTTGGGGAGCGGAGATACGCAGTATTTT.

The genes are TRBV7-8 and TRBJ2-7; the D call may be TRBD1 or TRBD2 (6 bases each). The V and J ends lost 7 bases and 6 bases respectively, with 25 bases between them. The CDR3 runs to 16 residues. From germline, CDR1 is SGHVS and CDR2 FQNEAQ. The DNA for the CDR3 is TGTGCCAGCACCCTTAGAACCCCCGGGGGCTGGATCGAGCAGTACTTC. Protein product: CASTLRTPGGWIEQYF.

The CDR3 region has the DNA TGCGCCAGCAGCCAAGATGGCCCAAACACTGAAGCTTTCTTT. Translation gives CASSQDGPNTEAFF. V and J are TRBV4-1 and TRBJ1-1; no reliable D call. V shed 0 bases and J shed 2 bases, with 7 bases lying between them. This CDR3 spans 14 amino acids. Germline CDR1 is MGHRA and CDR2 is YSYEKL.

This chain joins TRBV15 and TRBJ2-7, with no clear D. Germline lookup yields CDR1 LNHNV and CDR2 YYDKDF (reference sequence). The V end lost 0 bases, the J end lost 4 bases, and 16 bases lay between the germline ends. The CDR3 runs 16 residues. This chain's CDR3 is CATSREVGDTTYEQYF. The CDR3 DNA sequence: TGTGCCACCAGCAGAGAGGTCGGAGACACGACTTACGAGCAGTACTTC.

The CDR3 loop is CSASWDGVKSYEQYF. DNA of the CDR3: TGCAGTGCTAGTTGGGACGGGGTGAAGTCCTACGAGCAGTACTTC. The gene calls are TRBV20-1 and TRBJ2-7, with D possibly called TRBD1 or TRBD2 (5 bases each). The CDR3 is 15 residues long. V lost 3 bases and J 1 base, leaving 16 bases between the germline ends. CDR1 is DFQATT, CDR2 SNEGSKA, per germline (reference sequence).

This chain connects TRBV7-9 to TRBJ2-5; D perhaps matches TRBD2 (7 bases). The CDR3 runs 15 residues. Germline V gene sequence: CDR1 SEHNR, CDR2 FQNEAQ (reference sequence). The V gene lost 0 bases and the J gene lost 4 bases, with 12 bases spanning the gap. CDR3 loop: CASSLAGGPGETQYF. The CDR3 region has the DNA TGTGCCAGCAGCTTAGCGGGGGGGCCTGGAGAGACCCAGTACTTC.

The chain carries TRBV5-1 and TRBJ1-1; D is perhaps TRBD1 (5 bases). The germline V and J ends were trimmed by 0 bases and 3 bases, with 12 bases remaining between them. This CDR3 has 15 amino acids. Germline-derived CDR1 and CDR2 are SGHRS and YFSETQ. The CDR3 DNA is TGCGCCAGCAGCTTGGTTAATGGAGGGGACACTGAAGCTTTCTTT. As protein: CASSLVNGGDTEAFF.

V is TRBV7-9 and J is TRBJ1-1, with a weak D call TRBD1 (5 bases). CDR1 is SEHNR and CDR2 is FQNEAQ in the germline V gene (reference sequence). V was cut by 0 bases and J by 0 bases, with 8 bases left in between. CDR3 length equals 15 residues. The CDR3 spells CASSLAGTVNTEAFF. CDR3 coding DNA: TGTGCCAGCAGCTTAGCAGGGACCGTGAACACTGAAGCTTTCTTT.

As regards this clone: Other DNA sequences of this sample code for an identical CDR3. The chain employs TRBV3-1 (or the pseudogene TRBV3-2) and TRBJ2-1; D not certain. Trimming pared 3 bases from V and 6 bases from J, leaving 6 bases between. This CDR3 comprises 12 residues. The germline CDR1 and CDR2 sequences are LGHDT and YNNKEL (reference sequence). Here the CDR3 reads CASSQGFNEQFF. CDR3 DNA sequence: TGTGCCAGCAGCCAGGGCTTCAATGAGCAGTTCTTC.

The genes are TRBV19 and TRBJ1-3, with unresolved D. The CDR3 runs 17 residues. Trimming shortened V by 5 bases and J by 3 bases, and 20 bases separated the two germline ends. Germline V gives CDR1 LNHDA, CDR2 SQIVND (reference sequence). The DNA of the CDR3 is TGTGCCAGTAGTTATTCCGTCGACGGCGGAGGTGGAAACACCATATATTTT. Translated, it gives CASSYSVDGGGGNTIYF. Complete variable domain (other parts from reference TRBV19 and TRBJ1-3): DGGITQSPKYLFRKEGQNVTLSCEQNLNHDAMYWYRQDPGQGLRLIYYSQIVNDFQKGDIAEGYSVSREKKESFPLTVTSAQKNPTAFYLCASSYSVDGGGGNTIYFGEGSWLTVV.